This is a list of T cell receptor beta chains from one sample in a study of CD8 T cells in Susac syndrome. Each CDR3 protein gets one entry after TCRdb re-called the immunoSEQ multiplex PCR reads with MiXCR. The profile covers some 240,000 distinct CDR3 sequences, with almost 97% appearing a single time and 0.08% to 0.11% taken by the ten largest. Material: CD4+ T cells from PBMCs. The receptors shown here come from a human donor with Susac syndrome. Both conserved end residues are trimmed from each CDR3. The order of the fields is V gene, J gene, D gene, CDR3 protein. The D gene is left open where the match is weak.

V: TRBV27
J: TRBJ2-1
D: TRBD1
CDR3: ASRFGDRANEQF

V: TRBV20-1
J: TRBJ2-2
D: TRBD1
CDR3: SARLGQANTGELF

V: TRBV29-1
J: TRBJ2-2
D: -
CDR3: SAHGVGELF

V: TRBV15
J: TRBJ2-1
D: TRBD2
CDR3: ATSRVSGSTYNEQF

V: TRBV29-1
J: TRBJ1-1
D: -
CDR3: SVEEAF

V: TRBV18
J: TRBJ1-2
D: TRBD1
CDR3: ASSTGGSGYT

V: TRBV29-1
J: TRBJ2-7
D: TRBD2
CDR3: SASGGRDYEQY

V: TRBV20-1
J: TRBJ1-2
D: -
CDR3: SASVADYGYT

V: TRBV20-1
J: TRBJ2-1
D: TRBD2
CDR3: SARDFGAGNGEQF

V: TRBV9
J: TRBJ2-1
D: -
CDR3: ASSVTTVGGEQF

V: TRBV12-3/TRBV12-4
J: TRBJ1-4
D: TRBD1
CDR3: ASSSGGGQTI

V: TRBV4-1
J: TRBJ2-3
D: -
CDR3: ATARESDTQY

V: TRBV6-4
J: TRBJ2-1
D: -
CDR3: ASSVELAGNEQF

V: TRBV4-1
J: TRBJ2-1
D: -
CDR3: ASSQGLRSSYNEQF

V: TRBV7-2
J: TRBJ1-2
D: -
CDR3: ASSLWTTRGYT

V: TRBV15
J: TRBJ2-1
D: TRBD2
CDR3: ATSRDMAGGPYEQF

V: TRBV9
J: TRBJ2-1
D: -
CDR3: ASSAVAGGYNEQF

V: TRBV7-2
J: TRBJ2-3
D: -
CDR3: ASSLGGPDTQY

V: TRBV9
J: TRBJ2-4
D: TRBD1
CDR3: ASSVAPTGGTGNIQY

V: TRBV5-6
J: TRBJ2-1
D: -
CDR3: ASSLVGTSQQF

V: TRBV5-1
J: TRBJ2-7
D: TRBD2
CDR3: ASSLTPSGTSGTYEQY

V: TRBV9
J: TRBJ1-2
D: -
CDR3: ASSVAESRET

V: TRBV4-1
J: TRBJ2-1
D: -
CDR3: ASSRLPYNEQF

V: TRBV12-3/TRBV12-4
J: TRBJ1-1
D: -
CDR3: ASSLRGRDTEAF

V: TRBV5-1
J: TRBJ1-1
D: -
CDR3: ASADGDRTEAF

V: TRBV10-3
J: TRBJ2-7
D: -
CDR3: AISESGKEDYEQY

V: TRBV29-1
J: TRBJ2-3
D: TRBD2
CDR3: SVEEASGSTDTQY

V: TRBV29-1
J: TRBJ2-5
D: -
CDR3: SADRDAETQY

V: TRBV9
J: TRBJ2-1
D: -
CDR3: ASSVAETPYNEQF

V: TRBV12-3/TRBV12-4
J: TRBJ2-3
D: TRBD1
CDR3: ASSFTGTGGSLAQY

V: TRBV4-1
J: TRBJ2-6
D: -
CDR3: ASSQDRDTFSGANVLT

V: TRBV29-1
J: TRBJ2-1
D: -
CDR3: SVAGWEIYNEQF

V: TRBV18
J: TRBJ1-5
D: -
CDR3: ASSPALNQPQH

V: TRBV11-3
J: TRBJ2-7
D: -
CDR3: ASSLEQGPYEQY

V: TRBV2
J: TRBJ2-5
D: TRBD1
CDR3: ASSEGQGGETQY

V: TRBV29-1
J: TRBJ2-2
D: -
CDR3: SVVPGKDTGELF

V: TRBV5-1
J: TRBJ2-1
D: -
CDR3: ASSPPSGGRYNEQF

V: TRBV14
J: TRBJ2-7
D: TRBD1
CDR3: ASSHYDRVDSEQY

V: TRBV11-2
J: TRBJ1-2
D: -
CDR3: ASSSHRDPNYGYT

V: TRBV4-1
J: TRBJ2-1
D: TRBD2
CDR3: ASSQVGRTSGSNEQF

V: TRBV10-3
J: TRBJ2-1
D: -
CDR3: AISGRDNEQF

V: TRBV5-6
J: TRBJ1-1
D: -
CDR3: ASSLAHTGAEAF

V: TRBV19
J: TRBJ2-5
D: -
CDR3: ASSIGGAQETQY

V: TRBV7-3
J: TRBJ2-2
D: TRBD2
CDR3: ASSLMGTSSYTGELF

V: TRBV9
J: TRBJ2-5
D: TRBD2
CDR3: ASSVTSIYQETQY

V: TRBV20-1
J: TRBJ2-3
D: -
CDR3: SGHLTDTQY

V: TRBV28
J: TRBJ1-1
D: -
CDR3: ASSLGGVRGNAEAF

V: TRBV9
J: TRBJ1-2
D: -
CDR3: ASSVGQGGYGYT

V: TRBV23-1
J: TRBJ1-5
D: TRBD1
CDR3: ASSPRQGAQRQPQH

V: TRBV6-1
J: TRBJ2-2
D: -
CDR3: ASSDLGGGELF

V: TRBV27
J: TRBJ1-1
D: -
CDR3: ASSLRAEGAEAF

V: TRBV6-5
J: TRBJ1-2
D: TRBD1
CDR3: ASLRGRYSGYT

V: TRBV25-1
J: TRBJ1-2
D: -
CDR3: ASSEDRCGYT

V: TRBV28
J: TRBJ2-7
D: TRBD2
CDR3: ASSSGSSYEQY

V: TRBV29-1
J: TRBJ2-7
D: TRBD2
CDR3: SGLGTNYEQY

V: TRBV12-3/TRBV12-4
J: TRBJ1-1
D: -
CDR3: ASSPGGRGSEAF

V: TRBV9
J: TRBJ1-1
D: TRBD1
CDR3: ASSVASGGGTEAF

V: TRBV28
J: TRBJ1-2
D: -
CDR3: ASRNPGGNYGYT

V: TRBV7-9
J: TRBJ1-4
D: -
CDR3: ASSRGGSSNEKLF